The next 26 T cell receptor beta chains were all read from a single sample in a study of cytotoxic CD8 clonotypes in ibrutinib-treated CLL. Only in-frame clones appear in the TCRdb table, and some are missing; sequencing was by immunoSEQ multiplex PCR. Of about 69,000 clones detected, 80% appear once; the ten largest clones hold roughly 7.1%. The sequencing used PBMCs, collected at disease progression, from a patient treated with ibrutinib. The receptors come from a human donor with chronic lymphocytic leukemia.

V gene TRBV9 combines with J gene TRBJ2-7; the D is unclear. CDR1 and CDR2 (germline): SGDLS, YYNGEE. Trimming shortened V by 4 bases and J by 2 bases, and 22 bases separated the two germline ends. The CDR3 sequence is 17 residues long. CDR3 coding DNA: TGTGCCAGCAGCCCCCACGTCCCTGGTGGCAGGACCTACGAGCAGTACTTC. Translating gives CASSPHVPGGRTYEQYF. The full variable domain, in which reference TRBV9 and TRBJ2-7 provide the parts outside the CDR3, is DSGVTQTPKHLITATGQRVTLRCSPRSGDLSVYWYQQSLDQGLQFLIQYYNGEERAKGNILERFSAQQFPDLHSELNLSSLELGDSALYFCASSPHVPGGRTYEQYFGPGTRLTVT.

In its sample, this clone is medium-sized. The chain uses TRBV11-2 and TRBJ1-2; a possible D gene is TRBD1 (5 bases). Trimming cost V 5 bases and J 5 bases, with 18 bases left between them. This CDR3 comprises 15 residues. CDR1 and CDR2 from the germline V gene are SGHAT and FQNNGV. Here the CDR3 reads CASSVTAGIRYGYTF. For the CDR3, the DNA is TGTGCCAGCAGCGTCACCGCAGGGATTCGGTATGGCTACACCTTC. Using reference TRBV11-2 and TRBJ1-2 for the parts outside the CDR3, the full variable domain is EAGVAQSPRYKIIEKRQSVAFWCNPISGHATLYWYQQILGQGPKLLIQFQNNGVVDDSQLPKDRFSAERLKGVDSTLKIQPAKLEDSAVYLCASSVTAGIRYGYTFGSGTRLTVV.

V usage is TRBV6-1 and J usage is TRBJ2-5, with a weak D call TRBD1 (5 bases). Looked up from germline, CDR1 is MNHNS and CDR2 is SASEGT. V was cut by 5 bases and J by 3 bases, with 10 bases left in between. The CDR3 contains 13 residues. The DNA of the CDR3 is TGTGCCAGCAGTCTCGACAGAGAAGAGACCCAGTACTTC. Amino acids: CASSLDREETQYF.

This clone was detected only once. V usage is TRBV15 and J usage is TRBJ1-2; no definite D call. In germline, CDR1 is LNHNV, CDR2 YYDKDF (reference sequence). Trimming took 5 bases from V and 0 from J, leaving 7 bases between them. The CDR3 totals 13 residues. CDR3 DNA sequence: TGTGCCACCAGCCCCAGATCTAACTATGGCTACACCTTC. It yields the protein CATSPRSNYGYTF.

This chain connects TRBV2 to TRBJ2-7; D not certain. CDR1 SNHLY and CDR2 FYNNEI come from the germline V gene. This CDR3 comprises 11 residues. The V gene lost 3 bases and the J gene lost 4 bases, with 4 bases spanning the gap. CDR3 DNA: TGTGCCAGCAGTGAGAGGTACGAGCAGTACTTC. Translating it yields CASSERYEQYF. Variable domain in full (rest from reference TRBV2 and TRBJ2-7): EPEVTQTPSHQVTQMGQEVILRCVPISNHLYFYWYRQILGQKVEFLVSFYNNEISEKSEIFDDQFSVERPDGSNFTLKIRSTKLEDSAMYFCASSERYEQYFGPGTRLTVT.

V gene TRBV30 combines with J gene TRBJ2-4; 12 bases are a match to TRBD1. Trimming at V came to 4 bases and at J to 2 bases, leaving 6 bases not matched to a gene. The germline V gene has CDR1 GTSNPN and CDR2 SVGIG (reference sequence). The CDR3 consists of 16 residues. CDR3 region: CAWTGTGGESKNIQYF. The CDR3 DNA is TGTGCCTGGACCGGGACAGGGGGCGAATCCAAAAACATTCAGTACTTC.

CDR3: CATRTGKETQYF. The CDR3 bases are TGTGCCACCAGGACAGGGAAAGAGACCCAGTACTTC. This chain connects TRBV10-3 to TRBJ2-5; 8 bases fit TRBD1. This CDR3 is built from 12 residues. J lost 3 bases, V lost 10 bases, and 4 bases had no gene match. Looked up from germline, CDR1 is ENHRY and CDR2 is SYGVKD.

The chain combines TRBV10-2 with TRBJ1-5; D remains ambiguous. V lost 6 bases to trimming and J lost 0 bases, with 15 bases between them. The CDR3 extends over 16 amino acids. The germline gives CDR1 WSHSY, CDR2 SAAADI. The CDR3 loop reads CASRHAGSYSNQPQHF. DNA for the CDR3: TGCGCCAGCAGGCACGCGGGCAGCTATAGCAATCAGCCCCAGCATTTT.

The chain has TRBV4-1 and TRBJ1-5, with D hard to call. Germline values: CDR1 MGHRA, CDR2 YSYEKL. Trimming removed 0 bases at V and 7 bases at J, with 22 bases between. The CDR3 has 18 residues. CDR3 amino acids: CASSQDRRRGMPNQPQHF. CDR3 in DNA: TGCGCCAGCAGCCAAGATCGTCGGCGGGGTATGCCAAACCAGCCCCAGCATTTT.

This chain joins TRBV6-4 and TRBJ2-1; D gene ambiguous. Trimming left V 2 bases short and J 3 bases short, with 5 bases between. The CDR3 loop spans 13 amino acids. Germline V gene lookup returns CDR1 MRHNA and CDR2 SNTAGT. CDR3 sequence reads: CASSDRFYNEQFF. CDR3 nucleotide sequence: TGTGCCAGCAGTGACAGGTTCTACAATGAGCAGTTCTTC.

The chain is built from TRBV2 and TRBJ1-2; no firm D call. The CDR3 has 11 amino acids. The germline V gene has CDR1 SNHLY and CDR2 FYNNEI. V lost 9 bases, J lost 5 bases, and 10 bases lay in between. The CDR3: CASSQNYGYTF. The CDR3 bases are TGTGCCAGTAGTCAGAATTATGGCTACACCTTC.

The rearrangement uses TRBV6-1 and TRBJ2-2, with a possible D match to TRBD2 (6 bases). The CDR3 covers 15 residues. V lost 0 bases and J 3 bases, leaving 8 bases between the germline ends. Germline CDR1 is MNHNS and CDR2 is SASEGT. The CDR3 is CASSEAGDYTGELFF. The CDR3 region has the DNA TGTGCCAGCAGTGAAGCTGGGGACTACACCGGGGAGCTGTTTTTT.

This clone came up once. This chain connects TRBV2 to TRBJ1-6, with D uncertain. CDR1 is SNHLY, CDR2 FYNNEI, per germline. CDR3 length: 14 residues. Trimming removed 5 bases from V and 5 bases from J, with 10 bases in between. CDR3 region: CASSPGLDNSPLHF. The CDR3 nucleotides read TGTGCCAGCAGTCCAGGACTGGATAATTCACCCCTCCACTTT.

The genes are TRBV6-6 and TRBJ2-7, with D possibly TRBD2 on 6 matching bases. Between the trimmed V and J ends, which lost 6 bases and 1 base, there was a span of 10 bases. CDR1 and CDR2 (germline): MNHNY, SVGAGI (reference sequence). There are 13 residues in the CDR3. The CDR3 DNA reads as TGTGCCAGCAGCCCCGCGGGGTCCTACGAGCAGTACTTC. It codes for CASSPAGSYEQYF.

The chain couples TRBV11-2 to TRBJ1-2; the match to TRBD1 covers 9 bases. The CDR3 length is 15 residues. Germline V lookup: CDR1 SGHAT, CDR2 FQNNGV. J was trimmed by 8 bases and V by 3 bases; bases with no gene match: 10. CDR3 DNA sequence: TGTGCCAGCAGCTTTATGGGGGACAGGGTAGGAGGCTACACCTTC. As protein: CASSFMGDRVGGYTF.

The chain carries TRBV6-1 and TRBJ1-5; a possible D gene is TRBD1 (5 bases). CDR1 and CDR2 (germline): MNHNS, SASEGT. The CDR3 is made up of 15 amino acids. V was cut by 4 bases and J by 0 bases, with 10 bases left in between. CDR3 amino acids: CASSGDLFSNQPQHF. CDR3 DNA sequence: TGTGCCAGCAGTGGGGACCTATTTAGCAATCAGCCCCAGCATTTT.

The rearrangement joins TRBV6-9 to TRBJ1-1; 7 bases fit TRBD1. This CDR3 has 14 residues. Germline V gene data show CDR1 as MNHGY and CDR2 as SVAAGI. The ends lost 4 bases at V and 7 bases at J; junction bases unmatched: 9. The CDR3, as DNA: TGTGCCAGCAGTTTGGACAGGACCTCAAATGAAGCTTTCTTT. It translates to CASSLDRTSNEAFF.

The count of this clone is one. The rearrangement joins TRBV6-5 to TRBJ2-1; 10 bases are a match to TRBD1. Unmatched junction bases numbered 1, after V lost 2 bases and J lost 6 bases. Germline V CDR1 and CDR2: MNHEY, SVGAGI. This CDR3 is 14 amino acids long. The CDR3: CASSYGDRGNEQFF. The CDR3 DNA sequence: TGTGCCAGCAGTTACGGGGACAGGGGCAATGAGCAGTTCTTC.

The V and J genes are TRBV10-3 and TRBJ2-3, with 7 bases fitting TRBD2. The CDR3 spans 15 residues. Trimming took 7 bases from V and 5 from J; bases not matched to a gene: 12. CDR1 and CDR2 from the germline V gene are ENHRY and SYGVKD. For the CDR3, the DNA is TGTGCCATCACAGCCCGGGGAGGGACTGGAGATACGCAGTATTTT. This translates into CAITARGGTGDTQYF.

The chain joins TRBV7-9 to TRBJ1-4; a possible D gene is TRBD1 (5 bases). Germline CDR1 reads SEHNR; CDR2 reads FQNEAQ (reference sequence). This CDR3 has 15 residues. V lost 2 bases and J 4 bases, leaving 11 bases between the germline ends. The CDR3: CASSLLTVVNEKLFF. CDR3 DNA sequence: TGTGCCAGCAGCTTATTGACAGTCGTTAATGAAAAACTGTTTTTT.

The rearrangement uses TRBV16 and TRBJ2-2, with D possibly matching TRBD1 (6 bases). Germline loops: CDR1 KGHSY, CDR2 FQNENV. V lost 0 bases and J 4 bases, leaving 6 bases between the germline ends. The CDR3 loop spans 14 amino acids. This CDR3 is CASSQSQGTGELFF. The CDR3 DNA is TGTGCCAGCAGCCAATCACAGGGCACCGGGGAGCTGTTTTTT.

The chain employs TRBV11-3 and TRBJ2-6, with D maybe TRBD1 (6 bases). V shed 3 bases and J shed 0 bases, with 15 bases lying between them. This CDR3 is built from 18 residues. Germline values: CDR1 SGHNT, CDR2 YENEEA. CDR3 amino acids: CASSFRGTGSSGANVLTF. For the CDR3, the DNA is TGTGCCAGCAGCTTTAGGGGGACGGGGAGCTCTGGGGCCAACGTCCTGACTTTC.

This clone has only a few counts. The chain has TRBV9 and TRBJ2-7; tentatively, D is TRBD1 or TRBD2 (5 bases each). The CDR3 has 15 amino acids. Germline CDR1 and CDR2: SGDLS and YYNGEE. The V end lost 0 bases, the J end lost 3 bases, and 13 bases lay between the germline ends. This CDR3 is CASSVGSEGIYEQYF. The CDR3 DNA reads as TGTGCCAGCAGCGTAGGTAGCGAGGGGATCTACGAGCAGTACTTC.

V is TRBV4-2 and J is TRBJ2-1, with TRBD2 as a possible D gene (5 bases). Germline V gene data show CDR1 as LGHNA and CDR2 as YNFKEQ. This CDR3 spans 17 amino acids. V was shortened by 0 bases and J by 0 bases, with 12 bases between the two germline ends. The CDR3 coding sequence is TGTGCCAGCAGCCAAGATGGCCTAGCAGGCTCCTACAATGAGCAGTTCTTC. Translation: CASSQDGLAGSYNEQFF.

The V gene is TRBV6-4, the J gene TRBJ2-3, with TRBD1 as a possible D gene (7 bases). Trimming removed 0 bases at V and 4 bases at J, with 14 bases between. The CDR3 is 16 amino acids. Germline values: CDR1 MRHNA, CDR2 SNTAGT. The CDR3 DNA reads TGTGCCAGCAGTGACTCGAGACAGGGACTGGCAGATACGCAGTATTTT. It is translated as CASSDSRQGLADTQYF.

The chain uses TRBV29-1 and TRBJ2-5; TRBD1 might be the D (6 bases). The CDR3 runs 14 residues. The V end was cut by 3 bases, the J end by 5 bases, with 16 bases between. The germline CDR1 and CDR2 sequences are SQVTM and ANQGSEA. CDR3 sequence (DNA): TGCAGCGTTGACGAGGGGGAAGTCTGGGAGACCCAGTACTTC. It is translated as CSVDEGEVWETQYF.